This TCR beta chain was obtained from a study of blood T cells in healthy people across ages. Primers used in a second PCR of roughly 6 to 11 cycles were a sample-barcoded 5' primer and a J-beta primer mix. TCRdb fed the 5' RACE reads into MiXCR, producing one record per CDR3 protein. The sample has 1.4 million to 1.5 million distinct CDR3 sequences, 40% to 50% seen once. Germline V gives CDR1 DFQATT, CDR2 SNEGSKA (reference sequence). The CDR3 totals 16 residues. Only one count was recorded for this clonotype. Its cognate antigen is unknown. General study points: For the donors, CMV status was unknown and possibly confounded expanded clonotype changes. Diversity of TCR beta per million T cells declined in a roughly linear way with age.

The draw of peripheral blood yielded roughly 9.4 milliliters from each donor. The V and J genes are TRBV20-1 and TRBJ2-1; TRBD2 might be the D (7 bases). The DNA end is a closer match to TRBJ2-7, so the J assignment may be wrong. This clonotype was sampled from a woman aged 18-29 years in good health. Sequencing was performed on blood. This CDR3 is CSAWGLAESSYNEQYF. The CDR3, as DNA: TGCAGTGCTTGGGGGCTAGCGGAAAGCTCCTACAATGAGCAGTACTTC.